The entry that follows covers one TCR beta chain sequence. The CDR3 contains 18 residues. V was shortened by 0 bases and J by 4 bases, with 22 bases between the two germline ends. The germline V gene encodes CDR1 SGHDT and CDR2 YYEEEE. Measured with immunoSEQ multiplex PCR; TCRdb has only the in-frame clones, and not every one. This sample has under 60,000 clones; 92% occur once, and the top ten carry 0.6% to 0.7%. This specimen comes from a study of T cell changes during pregnancy in multiple sclerosis. The source is a female donor with multiple sclerosis, enrolled in a pregnancy study. V usage is TRBV5-6 and J usage is TRBJ2-5, with a possible D match to TRBD1 (6 bases). The sample consisted of CD4+ T cells from peripheral blood mononuclear cells, taken after pregnancy. CDR3 in amino acids: CASSLGQGRVRGTETQYF. The CDR3, as DNA: TGTGCCAGCAGCTTGGGGCAGGGGCGCGTAAGAGGGACAGAGACCCAGTACTTC. The full variable domain, rest sourced from reference TRBV5-6 and TRBJ2-5, is DAGVTQSPTHLIKTRGQQVTLRCSPKSGHDTVSWYQQALGQGPQFIFQYYEEEERQRGNFPDRFSGHQFPNYSSELNVNALLLGDSALYLCASSLGQGRVRGTETQYFGPGTRLLVL.